Sequencing of this T cell receptor beta chain was carried out in a study of OX40 agonist ivuxolimab in advanced cancers. As for the study in general: Three patients showed partial responses: one hepatocellular carcinoma and two cutaneous melanoma cases.

This clone was counted a few times. Some clones are missing from TCRdb's copy, which holds only in-frame ones; the method was immunoSEQ multiplex PCR. Of tens of thousands of clones listed, roughly 72% are singletons. Trimming removed 6 bases from V and 2 bases from J, with 10 bases in between. CDR3 length equals 13 residues. Germline V lookup: CDR1 MNHNY, CDR2 SVGAGI (reference sequence). This sequence joins TRBV6-6 and TRBJ1-2, with a possible D match to TRBD1 (5 bases). The source material was CD4+ or CD8+ T cells sorted from blood, sampled in a trial of the OX40 agonist ivuxolimab. This clonotype was obtained from an adult with an advanced solid tumor such as melanoma, head and neck, liver or kidney cancer. Here the CDR3 DNA reads TGTGCCAGCAGGTCGCAGGGAAACTATGGCTACACCTTC. Amino acid sequence: CASRSQGNYGYTF.